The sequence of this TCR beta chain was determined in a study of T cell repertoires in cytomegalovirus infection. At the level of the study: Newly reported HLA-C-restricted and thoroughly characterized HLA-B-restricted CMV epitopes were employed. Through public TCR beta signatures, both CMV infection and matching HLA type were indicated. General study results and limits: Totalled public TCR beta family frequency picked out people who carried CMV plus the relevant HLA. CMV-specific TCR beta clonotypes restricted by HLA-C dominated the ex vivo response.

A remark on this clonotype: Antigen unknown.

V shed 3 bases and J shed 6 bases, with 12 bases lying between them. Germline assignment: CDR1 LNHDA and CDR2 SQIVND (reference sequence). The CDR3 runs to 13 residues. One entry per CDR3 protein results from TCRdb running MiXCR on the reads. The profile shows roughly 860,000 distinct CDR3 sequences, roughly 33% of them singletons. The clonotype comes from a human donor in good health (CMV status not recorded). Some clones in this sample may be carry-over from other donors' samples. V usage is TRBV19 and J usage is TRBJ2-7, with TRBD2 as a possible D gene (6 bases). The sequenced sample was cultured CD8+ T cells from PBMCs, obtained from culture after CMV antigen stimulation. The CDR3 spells CASSISRGAEQYF. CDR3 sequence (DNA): TGTGCCAGTAGTATTAGTCGCGGGGCCGAGCAGTACTTC.